Shown below are 15 T cell receptor beta chains from a single sample sequenced in a study of T-cell reconstitution after alpha-beta-depleted transplantation in children. Unique molecular identifiers were used to barcode this TCRbeta library. TCRdb analysed the PCR reads with MiXCR anew, one entry per CDR3 protein. In the table there are some 72,000 distinct CDR3 sequences, more than 5.5% of which are singletons. Sequencing was performed on PBMCs from the stem cell graft donor, taken from the stem cell graft. The receptor source for this set is a human donor who donated a stem cell graft to a child with acute lymphoblastic leukemia.

This clonotype was counted many times. The chain couples TRBV6-5 to TRBJ2-5; 10 bases align to TRBD2. Germline V lookup: CDR1 MNHEY, CDR2 SVGAGI. This CDR3 region has 16 residues. V shed 0 bases, J shed 8 bases, and the junction held 9 bases outside the gene matches. As DNA, the CDR3 is TGTGCCAGCAGTTACTCGACTAGCGGGCCGCCAGATACCCAGTACTTC. It translates to CASSYSTSGPPDTQYF.

This chain links TRBV20-1 with TRBJ1-2, with D uncertain. Trimming took off 7 bases at V and 0 bases at J, with 6 bases between the two ends. The germline gives CDR1 DFQATT, CDR2 SNEGSKA (reference sequence). CDR3 length: 11 amino acids. CDR3 region: CSVPANYGYTF. DNA of the CDR3: TGCAGTGTCCCGGCTAACTATGGCTACACCTTC.

This clonotype has at least ten counts. J is TRBJ1-4 and V is TRBV7-9; TRBD1 agrees at 8 bases. Germline loops: CDR1 SEHNR, CDR2 FQNEAQ (reference sequence). The junction had 4 bases not matched to a gene; V was cut back by 5 bases and J by 2 bases. The CDR3 has 15 amino acids. The CDR3 reads CASSGRTGTNEKLFF. As DNA, the CDR3 is TGTGCCAGCAGCGGGCGGACAGGGACTAATGAAAAACTGTTTTTT.

This clonotype has ten or more counts. Its ends do not fully match the called genes, so a read error is possible. The chain employs TRBV7-7 and TRBJ2-3; 12 bases are shared with TRBD1. This CDR3 spans 16 amino acids. From germline, CDR1 is SSHAT and CDR2 FNYEAQ (reference sequence). CDR3 in DNA: TGTGCTAGCAGCGGTAGGGACAGGGGGCGGACAGATACGCAGTATTTT. Protein: CASSGRDRGRTDTQYF.

This clonotype has ten or more counts. The J gene is TRBJ2-2, the V gene TRBV12-3 or TRBV12-4; D unresolved. The V gene lost 5 bases and the J gene lost 5 bases, with 12 bases spanning the gap. This CDR3 has 14 amino acids. The CDR3 region has the DNA TGTGCCAGCAGTGCCAGACACCCGACCGGGGAGCTGTTTTTT. It yields the protein CASSARHPTGELFF.

This clonotype was seen many times. The CDR3 nucleotides read TGCAGCGTCCTGGGGGGGATGAACACTGAAGCTTTCTTT. Its protein is CSVLGGMNTEAFF. The chain recombines TRBV29-1 with TRBJ1-1; D might be TRBD1 (5 bases). The germline gives CDR1 SQVTM, CDR2 ANQGSEA. This CDR3 has 13 amino acids. V dropped 6 bases and J dropped 0 bases, with 11 bases sitting between them.

This clonotype was counted many times. This chain joins TRBV5-5 and TRBJ2-7; 11 bases match TRBD2. The junction had 6 bases not matched to a gene; V was cut back by 4 bases and J by 3 bases. This CDR3 is 15 amino acids long. The germline CDR1 and CDR2 sequences are SGHKS and YYEKEE (reference sequence). DNA for the CDR3: TGTGCCAGCAGCACGACTAGCGGGGCTAACTACGAGCAGTACTTC. Its protein product is CASSTTSGANYEQYF.

This clonotype was observed at least ten times. The chain has TRBV7-8 and TRBJ1-2, with 8 bases lining up with TRBD1. V was clipped by 4 bases and J by 4 bases; unmatched bases: 8. The CDR3 is 15 residues long. The germline CDR1 and CDR2 sequences are SGHVS and FQNEAQ. The CDR3 reads CASSSRDRGFYGYTF. The CDR3 DNA is TGTGCCAGCAGCTCTCGCGACAGGGGATTCTATGGCTACACCTTC.

This clonotype came up many times. V gene TRBV4-3 combines with J gene TRBJ1-1, with unresolved D. Between the trimmed V and J ends, which lost 4 bases and 0 bases, there was a span of 12 bases. Germline values: CDR1 LGHNA, CDR2 YSLEER. This CDR3 is 15 amino acids long. The chain's CDR3 is CASSPGEVLNTEAFF. The CDR3 DNA sequence: TGCGCCAGCAGCCCGGGTGAAGTTCTGAACACTGAAGCTTTCTTT.

This clonotype was counted between two and nine times. The chain is built from TRBV20-1 and TRBJ1-5, with 8 nucleotides matching TRBD1. CDR3 size: 14 residues. Unmatched junction bases numbered 13, after V lost 6 bases and J lost 9 bases. Germline loops: CDR1 DFQATT, CDR2 SNEGSKA (reference sequence). The CDR3 DNA sequence: TGCAGTGCCAACACAGGGGGAGCCACTCGGCCCCAGCATTTT. Translating it yields CSANTGGATRPQHF.

This clonotype was counted only a few times. The V gene is TRBV19, the J gene TRBJ1-5, with D possibly being TRBD1 (5 bases). Germline loops: CDR1 LNHDA, CDR2 SQIVND (reference sequence). The CDR3 has 15 residues. Trimming took off 2 bases at V and 1 base at J, with 9 bases between the two ends. The CDR3 region has the DNA TGTGCCAGTAGTATAAGTGGGGCGAGCAATCAGCCCCAGCATTTT. This gives the protein CASSISGASNQPQHF.

This clonotype was recorded many times. J is TRBJ2-3 and V is TRBV24-1, with a possible D match to TRBD2 (6 bases). Germline-derived CDR1 and CDR2 are KGHDR and SFDVKD. V dropped 2 bases and J dropped 4 bases, with 12 bases sitting between them. The CDR3 loop spans 15 amino acids. The CDR3 spells CATSDSAGWADTQYF. CDR3 nucleotide sequence: TGTGCCACCAGTGATTCCGCGGGGTGGGCAGATACGCAGTATTTT.

This clonotype was detected ten times or more. V gene TRBV6-5 combines with J gene TRBJ2-7, with D perhaps TRBD2 (6 bases). Per germline, CDR1 MNHEY and CDR2 SVGAGI. The CDR3 consists of 14 residues. The V and J ends lost 0 bases and 1 base respectively, with 7 bases between them. The CDR3 region is CASSYSGGSYEQYF. The CDR3 region has the DNA TGTGCCAGCAGTTACTCGGGGGGATCCTACGAGCAGTACTTC.

This clonotype was observed at least ten times. V is TRBV2 and J is TRBJ1-1; weak D call: TRBD1 (6 bases). Trimming took 3 bases from V and 6 from J, leaving 14 bases between them. The CDR3 extends over 14 amino acids. Germline V gene sequence: CDR1 SNHLY, CDR2 FYNNEI. CDR3 loop: CASSDPTGRAEAFF. For the CDR3, the DNA is TGTGCCAGCAGTGATCCGACAGGCCGGGCTGAAGCTTTCTTT.

This clonotype came up a few times. This chain joins TRBV6-1 and TRBJ2-7, with TRBD2 as a possible D gene (6 bases). Trimming left V 2 bases short and J 2 bases short, with 10 bases between. Germline lookup yields CDR1 MNHNS and CDR2 SASEGT. CDR3 length: 14 amino acids. The chain's CDR3 is CASSESGSAYEQYF. Here the CDR3 DNA reads TGTGCCAGCAGTGAAAGCGGGTCAGCCTACGAGCAGTACTTC.